Below, one TCR beta chain is given with its context. What it binds is not known. The sample originates from a study of beta chain features in type 1 diabetes. The wider study: When patients were set against healthy donors, age, gender and cell yields were similar. Broader study findings: Since sequencing was performed on cDNA, cells with high TCR expression could be over-represented. In all four CD4+ subsets, TCRB CDR3 length was significantly, moderately reduced in type 1 diabetes.

Expressed TCRB transcripts were sequenced because the isolated RNA had all been reverse transcribed beforehand. Assay used: immunoSEQ multiplex PCR; TCRdb lists only in-frame clones, some missing. Here the sample spans a few hundred thousand clones, about 15% being singletons. Trimming at V came to 5 bases and at J to 6 bases, leaving 7 bases not matched to a gene. This CDR3 is built from 14 residues. The germline V gene encodes CDR1 SGHVS and CDR2 FNYEAQ. The genes are TRBV7-6 and TRBJ2-5; 9 positions agree with TRBD1. The sample comprised naive CD4+ T cells from blood. The receptor was derived from a man aged 18 to 29 with type 1 diabetes. The CDR3 sequence is CASSPQGATKTQYF. The CDR3 coding sequence is TGTGCCAGCAGCCCACAGGGGGCTACGAAGACCCAGTACTTC.